These 25 T cell receptor beta chains came from one sample sequenced in a study of blood T cell repertoires in COVID-19. Clones were read by immunoSEQ multiplex PCR, and TCRdb kept only the in-frame ones, dropping some. Counted here are under 200,000 clones, 79% occurring once; the ten biggest clones make up roughly 8%. Sequenced sample: peripheral blood. The receptor source for this set is a woman in her sixties with COVID-19, enrolled during active disease.

The chain combines TRBV6-5 with TRBJ1-5; 9 nucleotides align to TRBD1. The CDR3 contains 14 residues. Trimming at V came to 10 bases and at J to 7 bases, leaving 11 bases not matched to a gene. Germline V gives CDR1 MNHEY, CDR2 SVGAGI. CDR3 DNA: TGTGCCACCCTAAGGACAGGGGTCGGACAGCCCCAGCATTTT. The encoded protein is CATLRTGVGQPQHF.

The chain joins TRBV6-5 to TRBJ2-7; possible D gene TRBD1, 6 bases. Trimming pared 7 bases from V and 7 bases from J, leaving 23 bases between. The CDR3 contains 15 residues. The germline V gene has CDR1 MNHEY and CDR2 SVGAGI. CDR3 DNA sequence: TGTGCCAGCACCCCAGGGGCCCCCGGGGTGGGAGAGCAGTACTTC. It is translated as CASTPGAPGVGEQYF.

This sequence joins TRBV2 and TRBJ2-5; 10 nucleotides line up with TRBD2. The CDR3 is 15 residues long. The germline V gene has CDR1 SNHLY and CDR2 FYNNEI. Trimming cost V 3 bases and J 1 base; bases outside gene matches: 2. For the CDR3, the DNA is TGTGCCAGCAGTGAGTTAGCGGGAGGCCAAGAGACCCAGTACTTC. The encoded protein is CASSELAGGQETQYF.

This clone appeared a few times. V is TRBV5-4 and J is TRBJ2-5; no clear D gene. This CDR3 comprises 13 residues. The germline CDR1 and CDR2 sequences are SGHNT and YYREEE (reference sequence). V was pared by 1 base and J by 5 bases, with 9 bases between. The CDR3 region is CASSLLPVETQYF. In DNA, the CDR3 is TGTGCCAGCAGCTTGCTACCCGTCGAGACCCAGTACTTC.

The J gene is TRBJ1-2, the V gene TRBV6-5; 8 bases match TRBD1. The CDR3 covers 15 residues. Germline V lookup: CDR1 MNHEY, CDR2 SVGAGI. The V and J ends lost 6 bases and 2 bases, in that order; junction bases with no gene match: 8. This chain's CDR3 is CASRPTGGPNYGYTF. The CDR3 DNA reads as TGTGCCAGCAGACCCACAGGGGGACCGAACTATGGCTACACCTTC.

The chain employs TRBV2 and TRBJ2-3, with TRBD2 identical over 9 bases. CDR1 and CDR2 from the germline V gene are SNHLY and FYNNEI. V lost 5 bases and J lost 6; bases outside the gene matches: 6. The CDR3 is made up of 14 amino acids. CDR3 protein: CASSPGLARDTQYF. CDR3 nucleotides: TGTGCCAGCAGTCCCGGACTAGCGAGGGATACGCAGTATTTT. The entire variable domain, with the rest obtained from reference TRBV2 and TRBJ2-3, is as follows: EPEVTQTPSHQVTQMGQEVILRCVPISNHLYFYWYRQILGQKVEFLVSFYNNEISEKSEIFDDQFSVERPDGSNFTLKIRSTKLEDSAMYFCASSPGLARDTQYFGPGTRLTVL.

V gene TRBV5-4 combines with J gene TRBJ2-5; 13 nucleotides match TRBD2. J gave up 1 base and V 0 bases, and 3 bases lay outside the gene matches. Looked up from germline, CDR1 is SGHNT and CDR2 is YYREEE (reference sequence). The CDR3 is made up of 17 amino acids. The CDR3 DNA sequence: TGTGCCAGCAGCTTGGGGACTAGCGGGAGCACCCAAGAGACCCAGTACTTC. Encoded protein: CASSLGTSGSTQETQYF. The full variable domain, rest sourced from reference TRBV5-4 and TRBJ2-5, is ETGVTQSPTHLIKTRGQQVTLRCSSQSGHNTVSWYQQALGQGPQFIFQYYREEENGRGNFPPRFSGLQFPNYSSELNVNALELDDSALYLCASSLGTSGSTQETQYFGPGTRLLVL.

This chain links TRBV7-2 with TRBJ1-3; D is unclear. The germline V and J ends were trimmed by 5 bases and 0 bases, with 11 bases remaining between them. The CDR3 spans 15 residues. Per germline, CDR1 SGHTA and CDR2 FQGNSA. The chain's CDR3 is CASSTLQSSGNTIYF. The CDR3 DNA sequence: TGTGCCAGCAGCACCTTACAGAGCTCTGGAAACACCATATATTTT. Complete variable domain (other parts from reference TRBV7-2 and TRBJ1-3): GAGVSQSPSNKVTEKGKDVELRCDPISGHTALYWYRQSLGQGLEFLIYFQGNSAPDKSGLPSDRFSAERTGGSVSTLTIQRTQQEDSAVYLCASSTLQSSGNTIYFGEGSWLTVV.

This rearrangement joins TRBV30 to TRBJ1-1, with D unresolved. This CDR3 comprises 11 residues. V dropped 0 bases and J dropped 6 bases, with 5 bases sitting between them. CDR1 is GTSNPN and CDR2 is SVGIG in the germline V gene (reference sequence). CDR3 nucleotides: TGTGCCTGGAGTGTGTTCGCTGAAGCTTTCTTT. Translation gives CAWSVFAEAFF.

This sequence joins TRBV5-5 and TRBJ2-5, with D tentatively TRBD2 (5 bases). Germline lookup yields CDR1 SGHKS and CDR2 YYEKEE (reference sequence). V was pared by 4 bases and J by 3 bases, with 16 bases between. The CDR3 contains 15 residues. The chain's CDR3 is CASSPLGSNKETQYF. CDR3 bases: TGTGCCAGCAGCCCATTGGGGAGTAATAAAGAGACCCAGTACTTC.

The genes are TRBV25-1 and TRBJ2-7; weak D call: TRBD1 (6 bases). Germline assignment: CDR1 MGHDK and CDR2 SYGVNS. Trimming stripped 3 bases from V and 0 bases from J, with 9 bases between. The CDR3 spans 14 residues. The CDR3 DNA sequence: TGTGCCAGCAGTGACAGGGGCGCCTCCTACGAGCAGTACTTC. The encoded protein is CASSDRGASYEQYF.

The gene calls are TRBV5-1 and TRBJ1-6, with D possibly matching TRBD1 (6 bases). Trimming pared 5 bases from V and 9 bases from J, leaving 27 bases between. This CDR3 is 18 amino acids long. Germline CDR1 is SGHRS and CDR2 is YFSETQ. The CDR3 reads CASSQVFQGNINRSPLHF. In DNA form, the CDR3 reads TGCGCCAGCAGTCAAGTCTTTCAGGGGAACATCAATCGTTCACCCCTCCACTTT. Full variable domain (missing parts from reference TRBV5-1 and TRBJ1-6): KAGVTQTPRYLIKTRGQQVTLSCSPISGHRSVSWYQQTPGQGLQFLFEYFSETQRNKGNFPGRFSGRQFSNSRSEMNVSTLELGDSALYLCASSQVFQGNINRSPLHFGNGTRLTVT.

Only one count was recorded for this clone. J is TRBJ2-1 and V is TRBV4-2; 16 bases align to TRBD2. With 6 bases clipped from V and 4 bases from J, the junction kept 6 bases outside the gene matches. Germline V gene sequence: CDR1 LGHNA, CDR2 YNFKEQ. The CDR3 runs to 17 residues. The CDR3 reads CASRGLAGGEPYNEQFF. In DNA, the CDR3 is TGTGCCAGCAGGGGACTAGCGGGAGGGGAACCTTACAATGAGCAGTTCTTC.

The CDR3 region is CASRGQGEYEQYV. In DNA form, the CDR3 reads TGTGCCAGCAGGGGACAGGGAGAATACGAGCAGTACGTC. The chain uses TRBV6-5 and TRBJ2-7; TRBD1 matches 9 bases. CDR1 and CDR2 (germline): MNHEY, SVGAGI. Germline trimming cut 6 bases from V and 4 bases from J; bases unmatched to any gene: 4. There are 13 residues in the CDR3.

The V call is TRBV14, the J call TRBJ2-1; D might be TRBD1 (5 bases). Trimming stripped 4 bases from V and 4 bases from J, with 17 bases between. Germline V lookup: CDR1 SGHDN, CDR2 FVKESK. This CDR3 is 16 amino acids long. The CDR3 spells CASSRPGTGPYNEQFF. The CDR3 coding sequence is TGTGCCAGCAGCCGCCCAGGCACAGGTCCTTACAATGAGCAGTTCTTC.

In DNA form, the CDR3 reads TGTGCCAGCAGCCCATTTCATCAGGGATTCGATCAGCCCCAGCATTTT. Residues: CASSPFHQGFDQPQHF. This rearrangement joins TRBV16 to TRBJ1-5; a weak D match, TRBD1 (5 bases). CDR3 length: 16 amino acids. Germline-derived CDR1 and CDR2 are KGHSY and FQNENV. The V gene lost 4 bases and the J gene lost 5 bases, with 18 bases spanning the gap. The full variable domain, in which reference TRBV16 and TRBJ1-5 provide the parts outside the CDR3, is GEEVAQTPKHLVRGEGQKAKLYCAPIKGHSYVFWYQQVLKNEFKFLISFQNENVFDETGMPKERFSAKCLPNSPCSLEIQATKLEDSAVYFCASSPFHQGFDQPQHFGDGTRLSIL.

The CDR3 here is CASSSDRGNTEAFF. The CDR3 bases are TGTGCCAGCAGCTCGGACAGGGGGAACACTGAAGCTTTCTTT. The rearrangement links TRBV11-1 to TRBJ1-1, with 9 nucleotides matching TRBD1. The CDR3 covers 14 residues. J gave up 1 base and V 4 bases, and 1 base lay outside the gene matches. Germline CDR1 reads SGHAT; CDR2 reads FQDESV (reference sequence).

The chain recombines TRBV19 with TRBJ2-3, with 12 bases matching TRBD2. CDR3 length equals 15 residues. J was trimmed by 6 bases and V by 3 bases; bases with no gene match: 4. Germline values: CDR1 LNHDA, CDR2 SQIVND (reference sequence). CDR3 sequence: CASSIPGLAGDTQYF. The CDR3 bases are TGTGCCAGTAGTATCCCCGGACTAGCGGGGGATACGCAGTATTTT.

A few counts support this clone. The genes are TRBV7-9 and TRBJ2-1; D is uncertain. CDR1 is SEHNR and CDR2 is FQNEAQ in the germline V gene (reference sequence). V lost 0 bases and J lost 9, with 12 bases in between. This CDR3 has 14 amino acids. The CDR3 here is CASSLASLETEQFF. The CDR3 DNA is TGTGCCAGCAGCTTAGCGTCGCTGGAGACTGAGCAGTTCTTC.

The CDR3 loop reads CASSEGGDREGGYTF. The CDR3 DNA reads as TGTGCCAGCAGTGAAGGGGGGGACAGGGAGGGTGGCTACACCTTC. V usage is TRBV6-1 and J usage is TRBJ1-2, with 9 bases matching TRBD1. Germline lookup yields CDR1 MNHNS and CDR2 SASEGT. The V gene end was trimmed by 1 base and the J gene end by 7 bases; junction bases not matched to a gene: 7. The CDR3 consists of 15 residues.

V usage is TRBV6-5 and J usage is TRBJ2-1, with 7 bases lining up with TRBD2. The germline V gene encodes CDR1 MNHEY and CDR2 SVGAGI. The CDR3 extends over 13 amino acids. Germline trimming cut 6 bases from V and 7 bases from J; bases unmatched to any gene: 6. This CDR3 is CASRFYSGNEQFF. In DNA, the CDR3 is TGTGCCAGCAGATTCTATAGCGGGAATGAGCAGTTCTTC.

This clone was seen once. The chain recombines TRBV5-4 with TRBJ2-5; D gene unclear. Germline CDR1 reads SGHNT; CDR2 reads YYREEE (reference sequence). Trimming removed 3 bases at V and 3 bases at J, with 9 bases between. The CDR3 is 13 residues long. CDR3 coding DNA: TGTGCCAGCAGCTCAGCGAATGAAGAGACCCAGTACTTC. This encodes CASSSANEETQYF.

Remarks on this clone: The same CDR3 also results from other DNA sequences found in this sample. V usage is TRBV3-1 (or the pseudogene TRBV3-2) and J usage is TRBJ2-2, with TRBD2 identical over 11 bases. V shed 0 bases, J shed 4 bases, and the junction held 7 bases outside the gene matches. Germline CDR1 is LGHDT and CDR2 is YNNKEL (reference sequence). This CDR3 contains 18 residues. The CDR3 loop is CASSQDWASGGRTGELFF. The CDR3 DNA sequence: TGTGCCAGCAGCCAAGATTGGGCTAGCGGGGGGCGCACCGGGGAGCTGTTTTTT.

The chain uses TRBV19 and TRBJ2-2; D is possibly TRBD1 (6 bases). CDR3 length equals 16 residues. Germline assignment: CDR1 LNHDA and CDR2 SQIVND (reference sequence). Trimming cost V 4 bases and J 1 base, with 13 bases left between them. The CDR3 is CASSNDRSQNTGELFF. CDR3 nucleotides: TGTGCCAGTAGTAACGACAGGTCCCAGAACACCGGGGAGCTGTTTTTT.

On this clone itself: This same CDR3 is encoded by further DNA sequences in the sample. The chain employs TRBV6-5 and TRBJ1-6; D possibly corresponds to TRBD1 (5 bases). Germline-derived CDR1 and CDR2 are MNHEY and SVGAGI. Trimming took 0 bases from V and 12 from J, leaving 9 bases between them. The CDR3 length is 13 residues. CDR3 sequence reads: CASSYSQGIPLHF. In nucleotides, the CDR3 is TGTGCCAGCAGTTACTCCCAGGGTATACCCCTCCACTTT.